One and the same sample provided the 24 T cell receptor beta chains below, sequenced in a study of T cell clones after liver transplantation. Some clones are missing from TCRdb's copy, which holds only in-frame ones; the method was immunoSEQ multiplex PCR. The sample includes about 45,000 clones, more than 70% of them seen just once. Sequencing used CD4+ T cells from blood, obtained 24 months after liver transplant. These receptors originate from a human patient who received a liver transplant. T cells may partly derive from the graft donor.

The chain carries TRBV7-3 and TRBJ2-1; D perhaps matches TRBD1 (6 bases). The ends were cut back, 6 bases at V and 6 bases at J, with 15 bases in the middle. The germline CDR1 and CDR2 sequences are SGHTA and FQGTGA. The length of the CDR3 is 14 residues. The CDR3 is CASRLGTLSNEQFF. In DNA form, the CDR3 reads TGTGCCAGCAGGCTCGGGACACTAAGCAATGAGCAGTTCTTC.

The J gene is TRBJ1-1, the V gene TRBV18; D perhaps matches TRBD1 (5 bases). In germline, CDR1 is KGHSH, CDR2 LQKENI. The germline V and J ends were trimmed by 4 bases and 8 bases, with 20 bases remaining between them. This CDR3 has 15 amino acids. CDR3 in DNA: TGTGCCAGCTCACAGGACCGGGACCGCAACGAGGAAGCTTTCTTT. It specifies CASSQDRDRNEEAFF.

The CDR3 sequence: CATSRQGVVNQPQHF. The CDR3 DNA sequence: TGTGCCACCAGCAGACAGGGTGTTGTCAATCAGCCCCAGCATTTT. V and J are TRBV15 and TRBJ1-5; tentative D call: TRBD1 (5 bases). V lost 2 bases and J lost 3, with 11 bases in between. The CDR3 totals 15 residues. Germline V gene lookup returns CDR1 LNHNV and CDR2 YYDKDF (reference sequence). The entire variable domain, with the rest obtained from reference TRBV15 and TRBJ1-5, is as follows: DAMVIQNPRYQVTQFGKPVTLSCSQTLNHNVMYWYQQKSSQAPKLLFHYYDKDFNNEADTPDNFQSRRPNTSFCFLDIRSPGLGDTAMYLCATSRQGVVNQPQHFGDGTRLSIL.

The genes are TRBV29-1 and TRBJ2-1; the match to TRBD2 covers 12 bases. With 4 bases clipped from V and 2 bases from J, the junction kept 3 bases outside the gene matches. CDR1 SQVTM and CDR2 ANQGSEA come from the germline V gene. This CDR3 region has 15 residues. This CDR3 is CSVGTSGTTYNEQFF. Here the CDR3 DNA reads TGCAGCGTTGGGACTAGCGGGACTACCTACAATGAGCAGTTCTTC.

The chain carries TRBV9 and TRBJ1-2; TRBD1 matches at 7 bases. The CDR3 spans 15 residues. The germline V gene has CDR1 SGDLS and CDR2 YYNGEE. V lost 0 bases and J lost 1; bases outside the gene matches: 3. CDR3 coding DNA: TGTGCCAGCAGCGTAGAGGCAGGGGGTAACTATGGCTACACCTTC. As protein: CASSVEAGGNYGYTF.

This sequence joins TRBV2 and TRBJ1-2; possible D gene TRBD1, 5 bases. CDR1 is SNHLY, CDR2 FYNNEI, per germline. V lost 7 bases and J lost 1, with 16 bases in between. This CDR3 has 15 residues. The CDR3, as DNA: TGTGCCAGCACACCCGAGACAGCTATTAACTATGGCTACACCTTC. Its protein is CASTPETAINYGYTF. Based on the CDR3 plus reference TRBV2 and TRBJ1-2, the full variable domain is EPEVTQTPSHQVTQMGQEVILRCVPISNHLYFYWYRQILGQKVEFLVSFYNNEISEKSEIFDDQFSVERPDGSNFTLKIRSTKLEDSAMYFCASTPETAINYGYTFGSGTRLTVV.

The chain carries TRBV5-4 and TRBJ1-2, with 7 bases identical to TRBD1. CDR3 length equals 16 residues. The trim removed 3 bases at V and 0 bases at J, leaving 8 bases unmatched. Germline-derived CDR1 and CDR2 are SGHNT and YYREEE (reference sequence). The CDR3 sequence is CASSSGGIQANYGYTF. The DNA of the CDR3 is TGTGCCAGCAGCTCAGGGGGGATTCAAGCTAACTATGGCTACACCTTC. Using reference TRBV5-4 and TRBJ1-2 for the parts outside the CDR3, the full variable domain is ETGVTQSPTHLIKTRGQQVTLRCSSQSGHNTVSWYQQALGQGPQFIFQYYREEENGRGNFPPRFSGLQFPNYSSELNVNALELDDSALYLCASSSGGIQANYGYTFGSGTRLTVV.

The chain employs TRBV5-4 and TRBJ1-6; D possibly corresponds to TRBD1 (5 bases). In germline, CDR1 is SGHNT, CDR2 YYREEE (reference sequence). The V end lost 5 bases, the J end lost 9 bases, and 18 bases lay between the germline ends. The CDR3 consists of 15 residues. The CDR3 DNA follows: TGTGCCAGCAGTCCCGGGACCCAAGGGCGTTCACCCCTCCACTTT. This codes for CASSPGTQGRSPLHF.

This chain connects TRBV7-2 to TRBJ2-7; D not resolved. Trimming took off 5 bases at V and 2 bases at J, with 10 bases between the two ends. Germline V gene data show CDR1 as SGHTA and CDR2 as FQGNSA. The CDR3 extends over 13 amino acids. As DNA, the CDR3 is TGTGCCAGCAGCGCGGCAGCAACCTACGAGCAGTACTTC. Translated, it gives CASSAAATYEQYF.

The rearrangement joins TRBV6-4 to TRBJ1-1; D remains unclear. CDR1 and CDR2 (germline): MRHNA, SNTAGT. The V gene lost 0 bases and the J gene lost 2 bases, with 10 bases spanning the gap. This CDR3 is 15 amino acids long. CDR3 bases: TGTGCCAGCAGTGACTCAGGGAGACCTAACACTGAAGCTTTCTTT. Its translation: CASSDSGRPNTEAFF.

The rearrangement links TRBV19 to TRBJ2-5, with 12 bases matching TRBD2. The CDR3 consists of 16 residues. Trimming took 4 bases from V and 4 from J; bases not matched to a gene: 7. CDR1 is LNHDA, CDR2 SQIVND, per germline (reference sequence). In DNA, the CDR3 is TGTGCCAGTAGTAAGACTAGCGGGAGTGGCGGAGAGACCCAGTACTTC. This sequence encodes CASSKTSGSGGETQYF.

A remark on this clone: An end of the junction differs from the germline gene, which may be a read error. J is TRBJ2-4 and V is TRBV11-2; D possibly corresponds to TRBD2 (5 bases). From germline, CDR1 is SGHAT and CDR2 FQNNGV. The CDR3 extends over 13 amino acids. The CDR3: CASSLIFEGKLFF. CDR3 in DNA: TGTGCCAGCAGCTTAATTTTTGAGGGAAAATTATTCTTC.

The chain has TRBV9 and TRBJ2-7; 7 bases agree with TRBD1. The CDR3 extends over 14 amino acids. Germline-derived CDR1 and CDR2 are SGDLS and YYNGEE. V shed 4 bases and J 0 bases; nucleotides not matched to a gene: 4. CDR3: CASSPRQGSYEQYF. The CDR3 nucleotides are TGTGCCAGCAGCCCCAGACAGGGCTCCTACGAGCAGTACTTC.

This rearrangement joins TRBV5-4 to TRBJ2-1; D is uncertain. With 1 base removed from V and 3 bases from J, the gap between germline ends came to 11 bases. CDR1 and CDR2 (germline): SGHNT, YYREEE (reference sequence). There are 15 residues in the CDR3. The CDR3 DNA reads as TGTGCCAGCAGCTTGAAAAGCCAGGTCTACAATGAGCAGTTCTTC. Protein product: CASSLKSQVYNEQFF.

This clone was seen a few times. V is TRBV30 and J is TRBJ1-5; TRBD1 matches at 7 bases. Germline V CDR1 and CDR2: GTSNPN, SVGIG (reference sequence). The ends lost 4 bases at V and 2 bases at J; junction bases unmatched: 8. This CDR3 comprises 15 residues. The chain's CDR3 is CAWTPTGSRNQPQHF. CDR3 in DNA: TGTGCCTGGACCCCGACAGGGTCTCGCAATCAGCCCCAGCATTTT.

The V gene is TRBV6-1, the J gene TRBJ1-5; D is unresolved. V was trimmed by 2 bases and J by 9 bases, leaving 8 bases between them. The CDR3 sequence is 12 residues long. Germline values: CDR1 MNHNS, CDR2 SASEGT. CDR3 residues: CASSETPRPQHF. CDR3 sequence (DNA): TGTGCCAGCAGTGAAACCCCCCGGCCCCAGCATTTT.

This clone has only one observation. V usage is TRBV28 and J usage is TRBJ1-3, with D unclear. This CDR3 contains 14 residues. Deletions cut 4 bases from V and 4 bases from J, with 11 bases between. Per the germline V gene, CDR1 is MDHEN and CDR2 is SYDVKM. CDR3 sequence reads: CASSSLPGGNTIYF. The CDR3, as DNA: TGTGCCAGCAGTTCACTCCCGGGGGGAAACACCATATATTTT.

The CDR3, as DNA: TGTGCCAGCAGCTTGCTGGCAGGTGGCGGGGGCTACACCTTC. This encodes CASSLLAGGGGYTF. The rearrangement joins TRBV5-4 to TRBJ1-2, with D unresolved. The germline gives CDR1 SGHNT, CDR2 YYREEE (reference sequence). The CDR3 spans 14 residues. The ends were cut back, 1 base at V and 8 bases at J, with 15 bases in the middle.

The chain carries TRBV7-6 and TRBJ2-2; D possibly corresponds to TRBD1 (6 bases). The CDR3 runs 17 residues. The germline V gene encodes CDR1 SGHVS and CDR2 FNYEAQ. V lost 5 bases to trimming and J lost 5 bases, with 21 bases between them. This CDR3 is CASSLGTRVGVTGELFF. Here the CDR3 DNA reads TGTGCCAGCAGCCTCGGGACACGGGTTGGGGTAACCGGGGAGCTGTTTTTT.

The CDR3 nucleotides are TGTGCCAGCAGCTTCAGGGGGCTGGGTGGGGCCAACGTCCTGACTTTC. As protein: CASSFRGLGGANVLTF. The chain links TRBV11-2 to TRBJ2-6; 8 bases are shared with TRBD1. CDR1 is SGHAT and CDR2 is FQNNGV in the germline V gene. The length of the CDR3 is 16 residues. V shed 3 bases and J 3 bases; nucleotides not matched to a gene: 4.

This chain joins TRBV5-1 and TRBJ1-2, with 8 positions matching TRBD1. The CDR3 spans 15 residues. V trimming: 0 bases; J trimming: 1 base; junction bases outside the gene matches: 2. Germline V gives CDR1 SGHRS, CDR2 YFSETQ. The CDR3 spells CASSLGTGINYGYTF. The DNA for the CDR3 is TGCGCCAGCAGCTTGGGGACAGGGATTAACTATGGCTACACCTTC. The full variable domain, in which reference TRBV5-1 and TRBJ1-2 provide the parts outside the CDR3, is KAGVTQTPRYLIKTRGQQVTLSCSPISGHRSVSWYQQTPGQGLQFLFEYFSETQRNKGNFPGRFSGRQFSNSRSEMNVSTLELGDSALYLCASSLGTGINYGYTFGSGTRLTVV.

The chain has TRBV16 and TRBJ2-4, with D unresolved. The V and J ends lost 0 bases and 9 bases respectively, with 15 bases between them. This CDR3 is built from 15 residues. The germline V gene encodes CDR1 KGHSY and CDR2 FQNENV. The CDR3, as DNA: TGTGCCAGCAGCCAATCCCCGTCTACTAAGGGCATTCAGTACTTC. It encodes CASSQSPSTKGIQYF.

The chain carries TRBV27 and TRBJ2-5, with a weak D call TRBD2 (5 bases). CDR1 is MNHEY, CDR2 SMNVEV, per germline (reference sequence). The CDR3 has 13 amino acids. Trimming left V 6 bases short and J 5 bases short, with 13 bases between. This CDR3 reads CASSETRGETQYF. Written as DNA, the CDR3 is TGTGCCAGCAGCGAGACCCGCGGGGAGACCCAGTACTTC.

The V call is TRBV7-2, the J call TRBJ1-1; D unresolved. V lost 5 bases to trimming and J lost 7 bases, with 17 bases between them. The CDR3 has 14 amino acids. From germline, CDR1 is SGHTA and CDR2 FQGNSA. Here the CDR3 reads CASSPRGTNFEAFF. The CDR3 nucleotides are TGTGCCAGCAGCCCCCGTGGCACCAATTTTGAAGCTTTCTTT.